The next 6 T cell receptor beta chains were all read from a single sample in a study of T cell repertoires in cytomegalovirus infection. Each CDR3 protein is one row after TCRdb ran MiXCR on the reads. The data show approximately 750,000 distinct CDR3 sequences, less than 40% seen once. Sample: PBMCs. These TCRs come from a human donor in good health (CMV status not recorded). Some clones in this sample may be carry-over from other donors' samples.

The rearrangement links TRBV2 to TRBJ1-2; no clear D. The CDR3 extends over 14 amino acids. The germline CDR1 and CDR2 sequences are SNHLY and FYNNEI. V was pared by 10 bases and J by 4 bases, with 19 bases between. For the CDR3, the DNA is TGTGCCACCCCAAGCGGGAGAGCGACCTATGGCTACACCTTC. Translating gives CATPSGRATYGYTF.

The chain joins TRBV27 to TRBJ1-1; no clear D. V was shortened by 4 bases and J by 6 bases, with 15 bases between the two germline ends. This CDR3 comprises 14 residues. Germline assignment: CDR1 MNHEY and CDR2 SMNVEV (reference sequence). This chain's CDR3 is CASSCAAGRAEAFF. CDR3 sequence (DNA): TGTGCCAGCAGTTGTGCAGCGGGGAGGGCTGAAGCTTTCTTT.

This clonotype was found many times. The chain employs TRBV6-1 and TRBJ2-1; 12 bases are shared with TRBD2. The CDR3 contains 16 residues. Trimming cost V 3 bases and J 9 bases; bases outside gene matches: 9. The germline V gene encodes CDR1 MNHNS and CDR2 SASEGT. The DNA for the CDR3 is TGTGCCAGCAGTGAGGGCCCTAGCGGGGGGGCCGGTGAGCAGTTCTTC. Its translation: CASSEGPSGGAGEQFF.

This clonotype was observed at least ten times. The chain is built from TRBV7-9 and TRBJ1-5, with 7 bases lining up with TRBD1. The CDR3 loop spans 15 amino acids. Germline loops: CDR1 SEHNR, CDR2 FQNEAQ (reference sequence). The junction had 6 bases not matched to a gene; V was cut back by 6 bases and J by 1 base. CDR3 coding DNA: TGTGCCAGCAGTTCCGGGACAGTGAGCAATCAGCCCCAGCATTTT. As protein: CASSSGTVSNQPQHF.

This clonotype was observed many times. The chain uses TRBV12-3 or TRBV12-4 and TRBJ2-7; TRBD2 matches at 7 bases. Unmatched junction bases numbered 2, after V lost 0 bases and J lost 3 bases. This CDR3 has 14 amino acids. This chain's CDR3 is CASSLAGGYYEQYF. The CDR3 DNA sequence: TGTGCCAGCAGTTTAGCCGGGGGGTACTACGAGCAGTACTTC.

The J gene is TRBJ2-5, the V gene TRBV4-2, with TRBD2 matching 10 bases. The CDR3 totals 16 residues. Per germline, CDR1 LGHNA and CDR2 YNFKEQ. The trim removed 0 bases at V and 5 bases at J, leaving 6 bases unmatched. CDR3 sequence: CASSQEPSGGGETQYF. The CDR3 DNA reads as TGTGCCAGCAGCCAAGAACCTAGCGGGGGAGGGGAGACCCAGTACTTC.